This T cell receptor (beta chain) was observed in a study of monozygotic twins with cystic fibrosis. Repertoires were generated with immunoSEQ multiplex PCR, while TCRdb's copy carries only in-frame clones and drops some. This sample has about 19,000 clones; around 97% occur once, and the top ten carry 1.5% to 2%. The CDR3 is 15 amino acids. J lost 0 bases, V lost 0 bases, and 1 base had no gene match. The germline V gene encodes CDR1 MNHEY and CDR2 SVGAGI. The receptor's source is a woman between 25 and 40 years old with cystic fibrosis. V and J are TRBV6-5 and TRBJ2-7; TRBD1 matches 8 bases. Sequenced input: blood. The CDR3 loop reads CASSYSGTGSYEQYF. In DNA form, the CDR3 reads TGTGCCAGCAGTTACTCCGGGACAGGCTCCTACGAGCAGTACTTC.